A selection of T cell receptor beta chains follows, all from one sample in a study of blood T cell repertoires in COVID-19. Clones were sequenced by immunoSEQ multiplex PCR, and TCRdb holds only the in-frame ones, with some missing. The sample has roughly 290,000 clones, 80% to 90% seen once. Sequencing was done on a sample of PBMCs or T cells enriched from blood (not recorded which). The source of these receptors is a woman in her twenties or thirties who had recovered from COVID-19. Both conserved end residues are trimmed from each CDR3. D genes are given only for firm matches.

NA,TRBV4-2,ASSQDSRDQPQH
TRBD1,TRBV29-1,SVVDRGRQGEQF
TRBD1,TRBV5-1,ASSLALTGGREKLF
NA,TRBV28,ASGARGPGANVLT
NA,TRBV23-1,ASSQSYEGQPPYRVEIGDTEAF
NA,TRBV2,ASRTNAANEKLF
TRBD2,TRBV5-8,ASSLLAGLDEQF
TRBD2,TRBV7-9,ASSLASGRAVSYNEQF
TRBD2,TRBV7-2,ASSLYRTSRGTDTQY
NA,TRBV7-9,ASSWRDSDEQF
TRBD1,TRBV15,ATSSRQGQETQY
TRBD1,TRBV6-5,ASSSGQGAEKLF
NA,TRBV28,ASSLLAGYNEQF
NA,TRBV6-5,ASSYYLSSNQPQH
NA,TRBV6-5,ASGGTVETYEQY
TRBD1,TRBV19,ASSIAGGGGELF
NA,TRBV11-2,ASSATERVSGNTIY
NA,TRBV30,AWIRSENSNQPQH
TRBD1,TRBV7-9,ASSYGQGLATNEKLF
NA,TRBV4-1,ASSLQDSNQPQH
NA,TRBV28,ASSYINTEAF
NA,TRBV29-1,SVVRQEEGRPETQY
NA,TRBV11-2,ASSLRAGERAF
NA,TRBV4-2,ASSQEIGGGQGNQPQH
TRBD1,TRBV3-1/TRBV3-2,ASSHLFDRVSEAF
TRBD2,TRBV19,ATSRLANRPGELF
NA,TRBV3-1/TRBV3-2,ASSQDSRGQPQH
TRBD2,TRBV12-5,ASGLLAGEQF